This is a list of T cell receptor beta chains from one sample in a study of T cells in Graves' hyperthyroidism and ophthalmopathy. TCRdb analysed the multiplex PCR reads with MiXCR anew, one entry per CDR3 protein. Among about 840,000 distinct CDR3 sequences, 35% to 45% were seen once, and the ten largest hold about 9%. Sequenced sample: blood. The receptor set was obtained from a man in his late teens or twenties with Graves' hyperthyroidism. CDR3s include the opening cysteine and the closing phenylalanine or tryptophan. Each record gives: J gene, D gene, clone size, V gene, CDR3 DNA, CDR3 protein. D genes are given only for firm matches. Clone size is shown for a subset of rows, as once, few, many or a class of expanded clone.

TRBJ1-2,TRBD1,-,TRBV4-1,TGCGCCAGCAGCCAGACCATCGGACAGGCGGTAAACTATGGCTACACCTTC,CASSQTIGQAVNYGYTF
TRBJ2-5,-,many,TRBV7-2,TGTGCCAGCAGCTTAGTAAGGGAGACCCAGTACTTC,CASSLVRETQYF
TRBJ1-1,TRBD1,-,TRBV7-9,TGTGCCAGCAACGACGGGACAGGGGGCGAATACACTGAAGCTTTCTTT,CASNDGTGGEYTEAFF
TRBJ2-7,-,-,TRBV11-2,TGTGCCAGCAGCCCATGGGACAAGACCTACGAGCAGTACTTC,CASSPWDKTYEQYF
TRBJ1-5,-,many,TRBV7-9,TGTGCCAGCAGCTTAATTGCGGATCAGCCCCAGCATTTT,CASSLIADQPQHF
TRBJ1-4,TRBD1,few,TRBV2,TGTGCCAGCAGAACCGGGACAGGGGCCTTTAATGAAAAACTGTTTTTT,CASRTGTGAFNEKLFF
TRBJ2-7,TRBD1,many,TRBV5-5,TGTGCCAGCAGCTCCCGATCGACAGGGAGCTACGAGCAGTACTTC,CASSSRSTGSYEQYF
TRBJ2-7,TRBD1,few,TRBV7-9,TGTGCCAGCAGCTCGAAGGGACAGGGTGACACCTACGAGCAGTACTTC,CASSSKGQGDTYEQYF
TRBJ1-2,-,many,TRBV20-1,TGCAGTGCGCCCCCGGACACCAGGGATGGCTACACCTTC,CSAPPDTRDGYTF
TRBJ1-4,-,many,TRBV12-3/TRBV12-4,TGTGCCAGCAGTTTGGGGACTGCCGTTGAAAAACTGTTTTTT,CASSLGTAVEKLFF